This record looks at one TCR beta chain sequence and its context. This clone has only a few counts. Its antigen is currently not known. It has no much larger one-base neighbor in the sample; base qualities were not kept. The immunoSEQ Assay, a bias-controlled multiplex PCR, was used to amplify TCRbeta CDR3 regions from genomic DNA. Regarding the original processing steps: Within the assay, amplification of reference gene primers was used to estimate how many nucleated cells each sample contained. Sequence reads were collapsed and filtered to measure the absolute abundance of every unique TCRbeta CDR3 rearrangement. For each sample, productive Simpson clonality was calculated as the square root of Simpson's diversity index across productive rearrangements. TCRdb took this table from immuneACCESS and kept in-frame rearrangements with V and J called. Such tables lack part of the clones; where checked against another copy, unresolved V genes explain under half of the gap, and the rest is unexplained. The D gene and trimming were derived from the DNA, and the V and J assignments and clone size from that table. The sample table records 70,000 to 100,000 clones; approximately 85% of these occur just once. The top ten clonotypes cover around 40% of the sample.

This sample is drawn from a study of blood T cell repertoires in COVID-19 (dated by TCRdb to the early 2020s). With regard to the full study: Samples covering the acute and convalescent phases of COVID-19 were provided by collaborators in the United States, Italy and Spain. The prospective study material was composed of cDNA or gDNA derived from T cells, B-cell-depleted T cells, or PBMCs. Deeply sampled blood TCRbeta repertoires from subjects exposed to, actively infected with, or recovered from COVID-19 were included in the dataset. The repertoires were released in a freely available public database meant as a resource for research on the immune response to SARS-CoV-2. Samples came from the ongoing ImmuneRACE study (first 160 participants) plus 1,254 subjects from 6 global collaborators. A de-identified subject ID, COVID-19 status, age in years and sex were almost always included in the sample metadata. Where available, HLA class I and class II types were obtained from metadata supplied by the sample provider rather than from assay-based typing.

The germline V gene (reference sequence) sets CDR1 to LNHDA and CDR2 to SQIVND. Deletion took 6 bases off V and 3 bases off J, with a span of 9 bases between the germline ends. Measured from the cysteine to the phenylalanine, the CDR3 is 13 residues long. The retained sequence is limited to the CDR3, 39 bases, with the frame set at the first base. The research as a whole found: Clinical and demographic metadata were provided uncurated, with the amount varying by source and participant.

The collaborating institutions used their own protocols to collect whole blood in K2EDTA tubes. Collaborator samples were shipped for TCRbeta analysis as frozen whole blood, isolated PBMCs, or DNA extracted from either sample type. The sample taken for sequencing was peripheral blood. Recombination connected TRBV19 to TRBJ1-5; D gene: possibly TRBD1, on 6 matching bases. The sequence was obtained from a human donor in a cohort sampled during active COVID-19. Here is the DNA: TGTGCCAGTAGCACAGGGTTCAATCAGCCCCAGCATTTT. This is translated as CASSTGFNQPQHF.